The 8 T cell receptor beta chains below come from one sample, sequenced in a study of shared clonotypes between healthy human individuals. Some clones are missing from TCRdb's copy, which holds only in-frame ones; the method was immunoSEQ multiplex PCR. The profile shows about 500,000 clones, roughly three quarters of them singletons. The sample comprised PBMCs. The receptors come from a woman aged 35 to 49 in good health. Some clones in this sample may be carry-over from other donors' samples.

The rearrangement uses TRBV5-4 and TRBJ2-7, with 8 bases identical to TRBD2. The trim removed 3 bases at V and 7 bases at J, leaving 12 bases unmatched. This CDR3 is 15 amino acids long. CDR1 and CDR2 (germline): SGHNT, YYREEE (reference sequence). DNA of the CDR3: TGTGCCAGCAGCTCTGGGGCTAGCGGGTCGGGAGAGCAGTACTTC. It yields the protein CASSSGASGSGEQYF.

This chain uses TRBV5-4 with TRBJ1-4; unclear D gene. CDR3 length: 15 amino acids. Germline V gives CDR1 SGHNT, CDR2 YYREEE (reference sequence). With 3 bases removed from V and 0 bases from J, the gap between germline ends came to 9 bases. The CDR3 spells CASSSDFSTNEKLFF. The DNA of the CDR3 is TGTGCCAGCAGCTCGGACTTTTCAACTAATGAAAAACTGTTTTTT.

The chain links TRBV11-3 to TRBJ2-3, with TRBD2 matching 12 bases. The CDR3 runs to 19 residues. The germline CDR1 and CDR2 sequences are SGHNT and YENEEA. The V segment lost 3 bases and the J segment 0 bases; nucleotides outside the gene matches: 10. CDR3 in amino acids: CASSFERTLAGGSTDTQYF. As DNA, the CDR3 is TGTGCCAGCAGCTTCGAACGGACGCTAGCGGGAGGGAGCACAGATACGCAGTATTTT. The full variable domain, with the rest looked up from reference TRBV11-3 and TRBJ2-3, is EAGVVQSPRYKIIEKKQPVAFWCNPISGHNTLYWYLQNLGQGPELLIRYENEEAVDDSQLPKDRFSAERLKGVDSTLKIQPAELGDSAVYLCASSFERTLAGGSTDTQYFGPGTRLTVL.

The rearrangement links TRBV13 to TRBJ2-2; D remains unclear. V lost 1 base and J lost 2, with 5 bases in between. CDR1 is PRHDT, CDR2 FYEKMQ, per germline (reference sequence). The CDR3 is 14 amino acids. The CDR3 DNA reads TGTGCCAGCAGCTTAGATCTTAACACCGGGGAGCTGTTTTTT. This translates into CASSLDLNTGELFF.

CDR3 sequence (DNA): TGTGCCAGCAGCCCGGGACTACACAATGAGCAGTTCTTC. It yields the protein CASSPGLHNEQFF. The rearrangement joins TRBV6-5 to TRBJ2-1; 7 bases match TRBD2. This CDR3 spans 13 amino acids. CDR1 is MNHEY and CDR2 is SVGAGI in the germline V gene. Losses at the gene ends were 6 bases for V and 5 bases for J; bases not matched to a gene: 4.

The rearrangement links TRBV19 to TRBJ2-5; D is possibly TRBD1 (6 bases). The V gene lost 1 base and the J gene lost 2 bases, with 17 bases spanning the gap. This CDR3 has 17 amino acids. CDR1 is LNHDA, CDR2 SQIVND, per germline (reference sequence). The CDR3 protein is CASSIGPGQGSQETQYF. The CDR3 region has the DNA TGTGCCAGTAGTATAGGGCCGGGACAAGGATCGCAAGAGACCCAGTACTTC.

The V call is TRBV7-2, the J call TRBJ1-1; D possibly corresponds to TRBD1 (5 bases). The germline CDR1 and CDR2 sequences are SGHTA and FQGNSA. This CDR3 is built from 15 residues. The V gene lost 5 bases and the J gene lost 4 bases, with 17 bases spanning the gap. CDR3 region: CASSGWGGGGTEAFF. The CDR3 bases are TGTGCCAGCAGCGGGTGGGGGGGAGGTGGCACTGAAGCTTTCTTT.

The rearrangement uses TRBV7-9 and TRBJ1-2; tentatively, D is TRBD1 (6 bases). V lost 5 bases, J lost 2 bases, and 9 bases lay in between. Germline CDR1 SEHNR, CDR2 FQNEAQ (reference sequence). There are 13 residues in the CDR3. The CDR3 sequence is CASSNGQNYGYTF. The DNA for the CDR3 is TGTGCCAGCAGCAACGGACAGAACTATGGCTACACCTTC.